This T cell receptor beta chain came from a study of OX40 agonist ivuxolimab in advanced cancers. The CDR3 is 13 residues long. V was cut by 7 bases and J by 7 bases, with 17 bases left in between. Germline CDR1 and CDR2: MDHEN and SYDVKM. Assay: immunoSEQ multiplex PCR; the TCRdb copy retains only in-frame clones and omits some. The table shows fewer than 65,000 clones, with 80% to 90% occurring only once. The chain carries TRBV28 and TRBJ2-7; maybe TRBD2 (5 bases). The starting material was CD4+ or CD8+ T cells sorted from blood, obtained in a trial of the OX40 agonist ivuxolimab. This receptor was obtained from an adult with an advanced solid tumor such as melanoma, head and neck, liver or kidney cancer. The DNA for the CDR3 is TGTGCCAGCATCCCGACACTTTCGGGGGAGCAGTACTTC. Translated: CASIPTLSGEQYF.